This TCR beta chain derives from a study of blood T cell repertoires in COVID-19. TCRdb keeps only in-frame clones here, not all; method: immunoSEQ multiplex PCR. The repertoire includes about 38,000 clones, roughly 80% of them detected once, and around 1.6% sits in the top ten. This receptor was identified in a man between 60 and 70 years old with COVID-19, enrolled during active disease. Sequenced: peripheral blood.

The CDR3 is CASSVVPHLSTDTQYF. CDR3 nucleotides: TGTGCCAGCAGCGTAGTTCCTCACCTATCCACAGATACGCAGTATTTT. The rearrangement links TRBV9 to TRBJ2-3; D not resolved. CDR3 length: 16 residues. Germline values: CDR1 SGDLS, CDR2 YYNGEE. Trimming cost V 0 bases and J 2 bases, with 13 bases left between them.